This TCR beta chain was identified during a study of identifying expanded T cells in peripheral blood (dated by TCRdb to between 2017 and 2020). About the investigation overall: Technical replicates were generated by sequencing separate aliquots of the same genomic DNA pool, and four replicates were compared pairwise.

During the collection period, no immune events, such as infections, were documented for the healthy donors. To calibrate time-dependent variance in a beta-binomial model of T-cell clone differential abundance, blood repertoires from healthy donors were used as a training cohort. The training cohort comprised roughly 10 healthy donors, 3 female and 7 male. Donor ages ranged from 29 to 64 years, with an average of around 45 years. Whole blood was collected from each healthy donor at three time points spaced two weeks apart and obtained from a commercial supplier. Genomic DNA was extracted from unsorted whole blood for immunosequencing. Study-wide findings and limitations: Between technical replicates the binomial model flagged approximately 1.2 differentially abundant clones, whereas over roughly 2 weeks the binomial model flagged about 15 and over roughly four weeks roughly 20. Across all healthy-donor time intervals, the beta-binomial model significantly lowered both the number of clones called differentially abundant and the false-positive rate. The authors expected that over much longer intervals, such as months to years, biological variance in healthy repertoires might increase even further. Variance in clone template counts between approximately two-week samples significantly increased with total template count across all healthy donors.

The immunoSEQ Assay, which uses bias-controlled multiplex PCR amplification of genomic DNA, was used to profile TCRbeta CDR3 regions. The study's own analysis went as follows. The absolute abundance of each unique TCRbeta CDR3 region was quantified after sequences were collapsed and filtered. Differential abundance was assessed using a binomial (Fisher-equivalent) model and a beta-binomial model in which time-dependent variance fitted from healthy donors was added. Any clone with fewer than 5 combined templates was excluded, and a clone was called differentially abundant if its Benjamini-Hochberg FDR was below 0.01. The form v = (b*log(k)+a)^2 was used to model beta-binomial variance as a function of total template count across the two samples. Entries here come from immuneACCESS through TCRdb and include only in-frame sequences with V and J called. Some clones fail to appear in such tables; in the studies checked, an unresolved V gene covers under half of the shortfall, and the cause of the remainder is unknown. D and trimming were read from the DNA, whereas the V and J calls and clone size are those reported in that table. This sample lists 100,000 or so clones; 70% to 90% were detected once. In total, the top ten clones hold approximately 18% of the sample.

Trimming accounts for 8 bases at V and 2 bases at J, while the number of junction bases matched to no gene is 5. The CDR3 measures 13 amino acids from cysteine to phenylalanine. The sequence is cut down to CDR3 DNA, 39 bases in frame from base 1. The germline V gene sets CDR1 to MNHNS and CDR2 to SASEGT. In regard to this clone: The clone's antigen remains unknown. One base away there is no much larger clone; base qualities are not given.

The sequencing sample was made of blood. This clonotype originated in a person between 18 and 75 years old in good health. This chain is built from TRBV6-1 and TRBJ2-7, with TRBD2 matching 8 junction bases. The encoded CDR3 is CASLSGLAYEQYF. The DNA sequence follows: TGTGCCAGCTTGTCGGGACTAGCCTACGAGCAGTACTTC.